This passage covers 19 T cell receptor beta chains from one sample sequenced in a study of cytomegalovirus exposure and HLA in healthy donors. The PCR was carried out with 60 Vbeta primers and 13 Jbeta primers. Libraries were prepared by immunoSEQ multiplex PCR; TCRdb keeps only in-frame clonotypes and omits some of them. The data show some 120,000 clones, more than 65% seen once. Material for sequencing was PBMCs. Receptor source: a woman younger than 35 in good health and CMV-seronegative.

The chain employs TRBV6-1 and TRBJ1-5, with D possibly TRBD1 on 5 matching bases. This CDR3 has 15 residues. Looked up from germline, CDR1 is MNHNS and CDR2 is SASEGT. V lost 3 bases to trimming and J lost 5 bases, with 14 bases between them. The CDR3 sequence: CASSEVAGLDQPQHF. In DNA form, the CDR3 reads TGTGCCAGCAGTGAGGTAGCAGGGTTGGATCAGCCCCAGCATTTT.

The chain couples TRBV7-8 to TRBJ2-3; D possibly corresponds to TRBD2 (6 bases). The ends were cut back, 5 bases at V and 0 bases at J, with 9 bases in the middle. The V gene's germline CDR1 is SGHVS and CDR2 FQNEAQ. This CDR3 region has 14 residues. Here the CDR3 DNA reads TGTGCCAGCAGCCCGGGACTTAGCACAGATACGCAGTATTTT. The encoded protein is CASSPGLSTDTQYF.

The J gene is TRBJ2-2, the V gene TRBV9; D uncertain. CDR1 and CDR2 from the germline V gene are SGDLS and YYNGEE. The V and J ends lost 0 bases and 7 bases respectively, with 7 bases between them. The CDR3 spans 13 residues. The CDR3 nucleotides read TGTGCCAGCAGCGTAGCAGGTTTCGGGGAGCTGTTTTTT. Its translation: CASSVAGFGELFF. Supplemented by reference TRBV9 and TRBJ2-2, the full variable domain reads DSGVTQTPKHLITATGQRVTLRCSPRSGDLSVYWYQQSLDQGLQFLIQYYNGEERAKGNILERFSAQQFPDLHSELNLSSLELGDSALYFCASSVAGFGELFFGEGSRLTVL.

This chain links TRBV25-1 with TRBJ1-1; tentative D call: TRBD1 (5 bases). V was cut by 9 bases and J by 6 bases, with 26 bases left in between. This CDR3 comprises 16 residues. Germline loops: CDR1 MGHDK, CDR2 SYGVNS. The CDR3 DNA reads as TGTGCCAGTGGGTCCTCCAGAGGAGGGGAAGTGGCTGAAGCTTTCTTT. Translated, it gives CASGSSRGGEVAEAFF.

The V and J genes are TRBV2 and TRBJ2-5; no firm D call. Trimming cost V 8 bases and J 1 base, with 17 bases left between them. The CDR3 consists of 15 residues. Germline values: CDR1 SNHLY, CDR2 FYNNEI. As DNA, the CDR3 is TGTGCCAGCGCTTGGAGTGGCGTTTTCCAAGAGACCCAGTACTTC. Translating gives CASAWSGVFQETQYF.

The chain combines TRBV4-3 with TRBJ1-2, with unresolved D. Germline V gene lookup returns CDR1 LGHNA and CDR2 YSLEER. The CDR3 covers 14 residues. V was clipped by 4 bases and J by 1 base, with 10 bases between them. The CDR3 DNA follows: TGCGCCAGCAGCCCCAGGAGGAATAACTATGGCTACACCTTC. Translated: CASSPRRNNYGYTF.

The V call is TRBV19, the J call TRBJ1-5; TRBD1 might be the D (6 bases). Trimming left V 5 bases short and J 6 bases short, with 17 bases between. The germline V gene has CDR1 LNHDA and CDR2 SQIVND (reference sequence). The length of the CDR3 is 15 residues. The CDR3 DNA is TGTGCCAGTAGTGCCGACCGGGAAGGGGGTCAGCCCCAGCATTTT. Its translation: CASSADREGGQPQHF.

The V call is TRBV13, the J call TRBJ1-1; D ambiguous. This CDR3 region has 13 residues. V lost 2 bases to trimming and J lost 6 bases, with 10 bases between them. Germline V CDR1 and CDR2: PRHDT, FYEKMQ (reference sequence). CDR3 amino acids: CASSLNVEAEAFF. CDR3 nucleotide sequence: TGTGCCAGCAGCTTAAATGTTGAGGCTGAAGCTTTCTTT. Filled out from reference TRBV13 and TRBJ1-1, the complete variable domain reads AAGVIQSPRHLIKEKRETATLKCYPIPRHDTVYWYQQGPGQDPQFLISFYEKMQSDKGSIPDRFSAQQFSDYHSELNMSSLELGDSALYFCASSLNVEAEAFFGQGTRLTVV.

The genes are TRBV7-2 and TRBJ2-1; 9 bases line up with TRBD2. Looked up from germline, CDR1 is SGHTA and CDR2 is FQGNSA. This CDR3 has 17 residues. J was trimmed by 6 bases and V by 1 base; bases with no gene match: 10. CDR3 sequence: CASSLVIGAGGPNEQFF. The CDR3 coding sequence is TGTGCCAGCAGCTTAGTTATAGGTGCGGGAGGGCCCAATGAGCAGTTCTTC.

The rearrangement joins TRBV27 to TRBJ1-5, with D possibly matching TRBD1 (6 bases). This CDR3 has 13 amino acids. V lost 3 bases to trimming and J lost 5 bases, with 8 bases between them. Germline V gives CDR1 MNHEY, CDR2 SMNVEV (reference sequence). The CDR3 spells CASSLTGHQPQHF. The CDR3 DNA reads TGTGCCAGCAGTTTGACAGGCCATCAGCCCCAGCATTTT.

The V call is TRBV2, the J call TRBJ2-3; D uncertain. V was trimmed by 9 bases and J by 7 bases, leaving 11 bases between them. Germline CDR1 reads SNHLY; CDR2 reads FYNNEI. The CDR3 totals 11 residues. Here the CDR3 DNA reads TGTGCCAGGTCGACTCAAAATACGCAGTATTTT. As protein: CARSTQNTQYF.

The chain is built from TRBV20-1 and TRBJ1-5, with TRBD1 identical over 8 bases. This CDR3 has 11 amino acids. Per the germline V gene, CDR1 is DFQATT and CDR2 is SNEGSKA (reference sequence). The V segment lost 5 bases and the J segment 9 bases; nucleotides outside the gene matches: 3. CDR3 in amino acids: CSAGQGRPQHF. In DNA form, the CDR3 reads TGCAGTGCTGGACAGGGCCGGCCCCAGCATTTT.

The chain combines TRBV9 with TRBJ2-7; 12 bases map to TRBD2. Per germline, CDR1 SGDLS and CDR2 YYNGEE. V shed 4 bases, J shed 5 bases, and the junction held 4 bases outside the gene matches. The CDR3 has 14 residues. The CDR3 loop reads CASSPTSGSHEQYF. In DNA form, the CDR3 reads TGTGCCAGCAGCCCGACTAGCGGGAGCCACGAGCAGTACTTC.

This chain joins TRBV2 and TRBJ1-1; no clear D. Germline CDR1 SNHLY, CDR2 FYNNEI. The CDR3 totals 10 residues. With 5 bases removed from V and 10 bases from J, the gap between germline ends came to 8 bases. CDR3 residues: CASSSLRAFF. The CDR3 nucleotides are TGTGCCAGCAGTTCTCTAAGAGCTTTCTTT.

The chain combines TRBV11-2 with TRBJ1-1; D is uncertain. CDR3 length equals 12 residues. Germline V gene sequence: CDR1 SGHAT, CDR2 FQNNGV. V dropped 3 bases and J dropped 12 bases, with 14 bases sitting between them. The CDR3 DNA follows: TGTGCCAGCAGCTTGAGGGTTTCCAGCTCTTTCTTT. Amino acid sequence: CASSLRVSSSFF.

Details on this clone: Mismatch with germline at one junction end may stem from a read error. This chain joins TRBV10-2 and TRBJ1-4, with D uncertain. The CDR3 runs 15 residues. Germline V gene lookup returns CDR1 WSHSY and CDR2 SAAADI. The CDR3 DNA reads TGCGCCAGTTTCCCAAGCGGGTCAACTAGTGAAAAACTGTTTTTT. Its translation is CASFPSGSTSEKLFF.

V gene TRBV18 combines with J gene TRBJ1-4, with TRBD1 as a possible D gene (6 bases). Per germline, CDR1 KGHSH and CDR2 LQKENI. There are 15 residues in the CDR3. V was clipped by 3 bases and J by 8 bases, with 16 bases between them. The CDR3 region is CASSPIDRFGEKLFF. The CDR3 DNA sequence: TGTGCCAGCTCACCTATCGACAGGTTTGGCGAAAAACTGTTTTTT. Based on the CDR3 plus reference TRBV18 and TRBJ1-4, the full variable domain is NAGVMQNPRHLVRRRGQEARLRCSPMKGHSHVYWYRQLPEEGLKFMVYLQKENIIDESGMPKERFSAEFPKEGPSILRIQQVVRGDSAAYFCASSPIDRFGEKLFFGSGTQLSVL.

V is TRBV7-9 and J is TRBJ1-3; D unresolved. TRBJ2-2 explains the end of the DNA better; the J call may be wrong. Germline V gene data show CDR1 as SEHNR and CDR2 as FQNEAQ (reference sequence). This CDR3 region has 12 residues. The CDR3 loop reads CASSLVVKELFF. Written as DNA, the CDR3 is TGTGCCAGCAGCTTAGTCGTTAAGGAGCTGTTTTTT.

V and J are TRBV6-5 and TRBJ1-2; D gene uncertain. The CDR3 runs 13 residues. In germline, CDR1 is MNHEY, CDR2 SVGAGI. Trimming stripped 6 bases from V and 2 bases from J, with 10 bases between. DNA for the CDR3: TGTGCCAGCAGCGAGAGGAGGAACTATGGCTACACCTTC. Its protein is CASSERRNYGYTF.